This T cell receptor (beta chain) was sequenced for a study of neurological immune-mediated disorders. General study points: The expanded clones of different subjects shared no CDR3 amino acid sequences (suggesting private repertoires in all groups).

The cDNA was produced through 5'RACE with 10-nucleotide random UMIs. Each sequencing run yielded over 160 million TCR-beta sequences from 15-18 subjects. TCRdb re-analysed the 5' RACE reads in MiXCR, keeping a single row per CDR3 protein. The table shows just over 95,000 distinct CDR3 sequences, with roughly 4% occurring only once. This clonotype was seen at least ten times. The antigen is undetermined. The CDR3 contains 15 residues. V dropped 0 bases and J dropped 0 bases, with 6 bases sitting between them. CDR1 and CDR2 (germline): SGHAT, FQNNGV. PBMCs stored at -80 C, 2 million in total, were the source of the unsorted libraries.

This TCR was sampled from a woman aged 18-29 years with multiple sclerosis. Sequencing was carried out using PBMCs. The chain recombines TRBV11-2 with TRBJ2-1; D might be TRBD2 (6 bases). The CDR3 sequence: CASSLEGGSYNEQFF. The CDR3, as DNA: TGTGCCAGCAGCTTAGAGGGGGGCTCCTACAATGAGCAGTTCTTC.